This T cell receptor (beta chain) was captured by sequencing in a study of OX40 agonist ivuxolimab in advanced cancers. Germline V gene sequence: CDR1 ENHRY, CDR2 SYGVKD. The CDR3 is 14 amino acids. V was trimmed by 3 bases and J by 3 bases, leaving 10 bases between them. Assay used: immunoSEQ multiplex PCR; TCRdb lists only in-frame clones, some missing. The top ten clones hold roughly 2.1% of a sample with under 90,000 clones, approximately 88% of them seen once. The sequencing here drew on CD4+ or CD8+ T cells sorted from blood, taken in a trial of the OX40 agonist ivuxolimab. V gene TRBV10-3 combines with J gene TRBJ2-3; D is ambiguous. This clonotype was sampled from an adult with an advanced solid tumor such as melanoma, head and neck, liver or kidney cancer. The CDR3 protein is CAISERQETDTQYF. The CDR3 DNA sequence: TGTGCCATCAGTGAACGTCAAGAAACAGATACGCAGTATTTT.